The TCR beta chain under discussion was sequenced for a study of blood T cell repertoires in COVID-19. The repertoire was sequenced with immunoSEQ multiplex PCR; TCRdb's copy has only in-frame clones and lacks some. The sample holds about 300,000 clones, roughly nine tenths seen once. This clone was counted a single time. The CDR3 sequence is 15 residues long. Germline CDR1 reads SGHRS; CDR2 reads YFSETQ. J lost 10 bases, V lost 0 bases, and 7 bases had no gene match. Living in 25 or so US areas, the participants were between roughly 18 and 90 years of age. The receptor comes from a woman aged 25 to 39 who had recovered from COVID-19. V gene TRBV5-1 combines with J gene TRBJ1-6; TRBD1 matches at 7 bases. The sample comprised PBMCs or T cells enriched from blood (not recorded which). CDR3 loop: CASSLGDRDGSPLHF. In DNA, the CDR3 is TGCGCCAGCAGCTTGGGTGACAGGGACGGATCACCCCTCCACTTT.